The next 25 T cell receptor beta chains were all read from a single sample in a study of shared clonotypes between healthy human individuals. TCRdb's table, derived via immunoSEQ multiplex PCR, lists solely in-frame clones and lacks some. Among just over 2,000,000 clones listed, about 95% were seen once. Only CD45RO-negative cells positively selected for CCR7 counted as naive CD8 cells, so terminally differentiated effector memory CD45RA+ cells were excluded. Sequencing was performed on naive CD8+ T cells sorted from blood. The receptors derive from a man between 18 and 29 years old in good health.

The CDR3 reads CASSQTRDGYNSPLHF. The CDR3 DNA reads TGCGCCAGCAGCCAAACTAGGGACGGCTATAATTCACCCCTCCACTTT. The chain uses TRBV4-1 and TRBJ1-6; D is perhaps TRBD1 (5 bases). The CDR3 totals 16 residues. Trimming cost V 2 bases and J 3 bases, with 11 bases left between them. CDR1 and CDR2 (germline): MGHRA, YSYEKL.

This clone was recorded once. This chain connects TRBV5-1 to TRBJ1-2; 8 positions match TRBD1. V lost 3 bases, J lost 5 bases, and 3 bases stayed unmatched. CDR3 size: 13 residues. Per germline, CDR1 SGHRS and CDR2 YFSETQ. The CDR3 protein is CASSSDRDYGYTF. For the CDR3, the DNA is TGCGCCAGCAGCTCGGACAGGGATTATGGCTACACCTTC.

About this clone itself: Just one base apart from a much larger clone, this may be a read error. Within the sample, other DNA sequences also encode this same CDR3. CDR3 coding DNA: TGTGCCAGCAGCGGAGAGACCCAGTACTTC. Residues: CASSGETQYF. The chain couples TRBV9 to TRBJ2-5; no definite D call. Germline V lookup: CDR1 SGDLS, CDR2 YYNGEE. The V end was cut by 3 bases, the J end by 4 bases, with 1 base between. The CDR3 contains 10 residues.

The rearrangement links TRBV21-1 to TRBJ2-7; the D call in the table, TRBD2, was not verified against the DNA. TRBV21-1 is termed a pseudogene. The CDR3 has 15 amino acids. CDR3 sequence (DNA): TGTGCCAGCTTTAAAGGGCCTAGCGTATGCTACGAGCAGTACTTC. This translates into CASFKGPSVCYEQYF.

V is TRBV27 and J is TRBJ2-5; D is perhaps TRBD1 (6 bases). V lost 2 bases to trimming and J lost 1 base, with 11 bases between them. The CDR3 loop spans 15 amino acids. In germline, CDR1 is MNHEY, CDR2 SMNVEV (reference sequence). This CDR3 is CASSLGGAGQETQYF. Here the CDR3 DNA reads TGTGCCAGCAGTTTAGGGGGCGCGGGCCAAGAGACCCAGTACTTC.

The chain uses TRBV19 and TRBJ1-1, with D tentatively TRBD1 (5 bases). The V and J ends lost 3 bases and 0 bases respectively, with 8 bases between them. The CDR3 has 14 residues. From germline, CDR1 is LNHDA and CDR2 SQIVND (reference sequence). In DNA, the CDR3 is TGTGCCAGTAGTATGGGGCCCATGAACACTGAAGCTTTCTTT. Translating it yields CASSMGPMNTEAFF.

The J gene is TRBJ2-5, the V gene TRBV5-1, with no clear D. V lost 0 bases, J lost 1 base, and 10 bases lay in between. The germline V gene encodes CDR1 SGHRS and CDR2 YFSETQ. This CDR3 has 15 amino acids. The CDR3 region has the DNA TGCGCCAGCAGCTTGGACACTTCGAGCCAAGAGACCCAGTACTTC. Protein: CASSLDTSSQETQYF.

This sequence joins TRBV27 and TRBJ2-7, with a possible D match to TRBD2 (6 bases). The germline V gene encodes CDR1 MNHEY and CDR2 SMNVEV (reference sequence). The V end was cut by 9 bases, the J end by 2 bases, with 29 bases between. This CDR3 region has 18 residues. CDR3 residues: CASSLQGPDYTPAYEQYF. The DNA of the CDR3 is TGTGCCAGTAGTCTCCAGGGTCCGGACTATACCCCAGCCTACGAGCAGTACTTC.

The V gene is TRBV6-6, the J gene TRBJ1-2; no reliable D call. Germline V gene sequence: CDR1 MNHNY, CDR2 SVGAGI (reference sequence). The CDR3 extends over 15 amino acids. Trimming removed 2 bases at V and 0 bases at J, with 10 bases between. DNA of the CDR3: TGTGCCAGCAGTTACGCGGAGGGAGCTAACTATGGCTACACCTTC. Protein product: CASSYAEGANYGYTF.

This clone was recorded once. This same CDR3 is encoded by further DNA sequences in the sample. The V call is TRBV11-2, the J call TRBJ2-7, with D unclear. Trimming shortened V by 1 base and J by 3 bases, and 7 bases separated the two germline ends. CDR3 size: 13 residues. In germline, CDR1 is SGHAT, CDR2 FQNNGV. CDR3 amino acids: CASSLAPDYEQYF. The CDR3 DNA is TGTGCCAGCAGCTTAGCACCGGACTACGAGCAGTACTTC.

The rearrangement uses TRBV9 and TRBJ2-3; 13 bases line up with TRBD2. The V gene's germline CDR1 is SGDLS and CDR2 YYNGEE. The CDR3 runs to 16 residues. J gave up 8 bases and V 2 bases, and 8 bases lay outside the gene matches. CDR3 region: CASSVPLAGGPGTQYF. The CDR3 DNA sequence: TGTGCCAGCAGCGTGCCACTAGCGGGGGGGCCGGGTACGCAGTATTTT.

The chain joins TRBV6-5 to TRBJ2-6, with a possible D match to TRBD2 (6 bases). The V gene lost 8 bases and the J gene lost 0 bases, with 8 bases spanning the gap. CDR3 length: 14 amino acids. Germline loops: CDR1 MNHEY, CDR2 SVGAGI. CDR3 sequence reads: CASLGGSGANVLTF. The CDR3 DNA follows: TGTGCCAGCTTGGGGGGCTCTGGGGCCAACGTCCTGACTTTC.

The chain recombines TRBV5-1 with TRBJ2-7; possible D gene TRBD2, 6 bases. The germline V gene has CDR1 SGHRS and CDR2 YFSETQ. Between the trimmed V and J ends, which lost 4 bases and 7 bases, there was a span of 24 bases. CDR3 length: 16 residues. The CDR3 DNA follows: TGCGCCAGCAGCCACCGCGGGGCAGTCCCCCCCCGGGAGCAGTACTTC. It yields the protein CASSHRGAVPPREQYF.

V usage is TRBV27 and J usage is TRBJ1-2; weak D call: TRBD1 (5 bases). With 8 bases removed from V and 4 bases from J, the gap between germline ends came to 17 bases. Germline lookup yields CDR1 MNHEY and CDR2 SMNVEV (reference sequence). The length of the CDR3 is 14 residues. CDR3 nucleotides: TGTGCCAGCTCTCTTCTGGGGGATTCCTATGGCTACACCTTC. Translated: CASSLLGDSYGYTF.

The chain's CDR3 is CASSHSATGNTEAFF. The CDR3 DNA reads as TGCGCCAGCAGCCATTCCGCGACAGGAAACACTGAAGCTTTCTTT. This chain connects TRBV4-3 to TRBJ1-1, with a weak D call TRBD1 (6 bases). This CDR3 has 15 amino acids. Germline V gene lookup returns CDR1 LGHNA and CDR2 YSLEER. V lost 3 bases, J lost 2 bases, and 13 bases lay in between.

The V and J genes are TRBV15 and TRBJ1-1; 8 nucleotides align to TRBD1. The CDR3 sequence is 15 residues long. CDR1 and CDR2 (germline): LNHNV, YYDKDF (reference sequence). V was clipped by 5 bases and J by 4 bases; unmatched bases: 9. The CDR3 reads CATSFDRGVGTEAFF. The CDR3 nucleotides read TGTGCCACCAGCTTCGACAGGGGCGTAGGCACTGAAGCTTTCTTT.

The chain couples TRBV5-1 to TRBJ1-1; D perhaps matches TRBD1 (5 bases). The germline V gene encodes CDR1 SGHRS and CDR2 YFSETQ. The CDR3 runs 15 residues. V dropped 5 bases and J dropped 1 base, with 15 bases sitting between them. The CDR3 sequence: CASSLGRGENTEAFF. The CDR3 nucleotides read TGCGCCAGCAGTTTAGGGCGAGGGGAGAACACTGAAGCTTTCTTT. The whole variable domain, filled in from reference TRBV5-1 and TRBJ1-1, reads KAGVTQTPRYLIKTRGQQVTLSCSPISGHRSVSWYQQTPGQGLQFLFEYFSETQRNKGNFPGRFSGRQFSNSRSEMNVSTLELGDSALYLCASSLGRGENTEAFFGQGTRLTVV.

CDR3 protein: CSVVPTDRAYNEQFF. The CDR3 bases are TGCAGCGTTGTCCCCACTGACAGGGCCTACAATGAGCAGTTCTTC. The chain carries TRBV29-1 and TRBJ2-1; 7 nucleotides agree with TRBD1. V shed 4 bases and J 2 bases; nucleotides not matched to a gene: 8. This CDR3 contains 15 residues. The germline CDR1 and CDR2 sequences are SQVTM and ANQGSEA.

Here the CDR3 reads CATEGARGLGLANNEKLFF. CDR3 in DNA: TGTGCCACCGAGGGGGCCAGGGGGCTAGGGCTGGCAAATAATGAAAAACTGTTTTTT. The V gene is TRBV15, the J gene TRBJ1-4; 8 bases fit TRBD1. The CDR3 spans 19 residues. Germline CDR1 and CDR2: LNHNV and YYDKDF (reference sequence). The J segment lost 4 bases and the V segment lost 8 bases, leaving 21 bases of the junction unmatched.

The chain is built from TRBV5-8 and TRBJ2-7, with 8 bases aligning to TRBD1. The CDR3 totals 16 residues. Trimming cost V 6 bases and J 5 bases; bases outside gene matches: 16. Germline CDR1 and CDR2: SGHTS and YDEGEE. In DNA, the CDR3 is TGTGCCAGCACCCGGACAGGGATACTATTAGCCGACGAGCAGTACTTC. This gives the protein CASTRTGILLADEQYF.

The chain joins TRBV27 to TRBJ2-4, with 9 bases aligning to TRBD1. The J segment lost 1 base and the V segment lost 5 bases, leaving 12 bases of the junction unmatched. There are 18 residues in the CDR3. From germline, CDR1 is MNHEY and CDR2 SMNVEV (reference sequence). The CDR3 is CASSPLPGQGSAKNIQYF. Here the CDR3 DNA reads TGTGCCAGCAGTCCTCTACCGGGACAGGGTTCCGCCAAAAACATTCAGTACTTC.

The chain joins TRBV7-9 to TRBJ2-1; D is unresolved. Germline V CDR1 and CDR2: SEHNR, FQNEAQ (reference sequence). V was cut by 7 bases and J by 8 bases, with 12 bases left in between. This CDR3 is 12 amino acids long. The CDR3 loop reads CASNNVRDEQFF. CDR3 bases: TGTGCCAGCAACAACGTCCGAGATGAGCAGTTCTTC. The full variable domain, with the rest looked up from reference TRBV7-9 and TRBJ2-1, is DTGVSQNPRHKITKRGQNVTFRCDPISEHNRLYWYRQTLGQGPEFLTYFQNEAQLEKSRLLSDRFSAERPKGSFSTLEIQRTEQGDSAMYLCASNNVRDEQFFGPGTRLTVL.

To note about this clone: At one end, the junction sequence differs from germline, possibly due to a read error. V and J are TRBV7-7 and TRBJ1-1; D is undetermined. CDR3 length: 13 residues. Germline lookup yields CDR1 SSHAT and CDR2 FNYEAQ (reference sequence). Here the CDR3 DNA reads TGTGCTAGCAGCTTAGGCGAGGCCACTGAAGCTTTCTTT. Translation: CASSLGEATEAFF.

This chain uses TRBV25-1 with TRBJ1-1; D possibly corresponds to TRBD1 (6 bases). The CDR3 covers 12 residues. In germline, CDR1 is MGHDK, CDR2 SYGVNS. V lost 6 bases to trimming and J lost 6 bases, with 11 bases between them. The CDR3 bases are TGTGCCAGCAGAGGGGGAAGCGCTGAAGCTTTCTTT. Translated: CASRGGSAEAFF.

Remarks on this clone: Other nucleotide sequences from this sample produce the same CDR3. The chain recombines TRBV9 with TRBJ2-7; 8 bases line up with TRBD1. Germline V CDR1 and CDR2: SGDLS, YYNGEE. Trimming removed 4 bases from V and 0 bases from J; junction bases left unmatched: 6. CDR3 length equals 15 residues. Here the CDR3 DNA reads TGTGCCAGCAGCCCCGGACAGGGCAGCTCCTACGAGCAGTACTTC. Protein: CASSPGQGSSYEQYF.